The clone carrying this TCR beta chain was seen only a few times. Its matching antigen is unknown. These data are taken from a study of identical twins. Whole-study findings and limits: Twin pairs' shared out-of-frame alpha sequences were enriched in low generation probability. For out-of-frame beta sequences, excess twin sharing was weaker. Abundant beta clonotypes from cord blood bore fewer insertions; memory repertoires lacked this pattern.

Trimming cost V 2 bases and J 1 base, with 11 bases left between them. The CDR3 consists of 14 residues. CDR1 is DFQATT, CDR2 SNEGSKA, per germline (reference sequence). Via MiXCR, TCRdb re-called the 5' RACE reads, giving one row per CDR3 protein. The repertoire has about 920,000 distinct CDR3 sequences, 9% to 15% of them found once; the top ten carry about 1.6%. The sample was also reused in another study, on yellow fever vaccine responses in identical twins. That source reports: Twins reportedly had a vaccine T cell response that seemed partly convergent, partly personalized.

The chain has TRBV20-1 and TRBJ1-1; D is ambiguous. The receptor comes from a woman aged 18-35 years in good health. The sequenced sample was PBMCs. This chain's CDR3 is CSARTAGPNTEAFF. CDR3 bases: TGCAGTGCTAGAACAGCCGGGCCGAACACTGAAGCTTTCTTT.